The T cell receptor (beta chain) under discussion was sequenced for a study of T cell responses to AZD1222 COVID-19 vaccine. Study outcomes and limitations: Clonal diversity was possibly underestimated; the donors were predominantly white British and more often female.

This CDR3 spans 11 amino acids. Per germline, CDR1 DFQATT and CDR2 SNEGSKA (reference sequence). Comments on this clone: Its specificity is not known.

Profiling relied on immunoSEQ multiplex PCR, and the TCRdb table lists in-frame clones only, not all of them. The sample carries about 150,000 clones, around 91% recorded once. The sequence was obtained from an adult who received the AZD1222 COVID-19 vaccine. This chain links TRBV20-1 with TRBJ2-7, with D perhaps matching TRBD1 or TRBD2 (6 bases each). Sequences were derived from peripheral blood, sampled 28 days after the second AZD1222 dose. In nucleotides, the CDR3 is TGCAGCCAGGAGGGGGAGTACGAGCAGTACTTC. Its translation is CSQEGEYEQYF.